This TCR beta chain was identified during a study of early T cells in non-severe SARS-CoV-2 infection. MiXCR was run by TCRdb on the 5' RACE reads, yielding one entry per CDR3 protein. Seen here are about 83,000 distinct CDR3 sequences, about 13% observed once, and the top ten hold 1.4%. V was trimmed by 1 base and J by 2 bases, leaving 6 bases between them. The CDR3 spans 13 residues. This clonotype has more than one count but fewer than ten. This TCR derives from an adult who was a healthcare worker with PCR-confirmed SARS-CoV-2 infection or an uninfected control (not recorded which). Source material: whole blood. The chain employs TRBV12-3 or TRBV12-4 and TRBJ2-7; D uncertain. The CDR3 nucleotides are TGTGCCAGCAGTTTAGGGCATGCCTACGAGCAGTACTTC. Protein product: CASSLGHAYEQYF.